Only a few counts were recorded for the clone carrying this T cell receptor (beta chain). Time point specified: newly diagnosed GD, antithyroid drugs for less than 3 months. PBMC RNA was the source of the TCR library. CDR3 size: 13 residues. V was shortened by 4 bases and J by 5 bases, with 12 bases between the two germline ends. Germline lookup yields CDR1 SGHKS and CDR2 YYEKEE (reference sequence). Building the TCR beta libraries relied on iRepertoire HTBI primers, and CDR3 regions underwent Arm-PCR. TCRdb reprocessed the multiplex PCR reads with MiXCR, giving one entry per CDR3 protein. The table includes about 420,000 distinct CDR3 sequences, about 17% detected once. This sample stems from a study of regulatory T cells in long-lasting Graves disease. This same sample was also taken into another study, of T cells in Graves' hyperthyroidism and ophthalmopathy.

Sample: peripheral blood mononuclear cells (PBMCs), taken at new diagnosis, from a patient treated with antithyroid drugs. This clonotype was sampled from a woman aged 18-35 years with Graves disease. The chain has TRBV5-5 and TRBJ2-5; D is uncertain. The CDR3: CASSIHSRETQYF. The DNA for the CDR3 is TGTGCCAGCAGCATTCACTCTAGGGAGACCCAGTACTTC. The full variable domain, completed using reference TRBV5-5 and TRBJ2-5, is DAGVTQSPTHLIKTRGQQVTLRCSPISGHKSVSWYQQVLGQGPQFIFQYYEKEERGRGNFPDRFSARQFPNYSSELNVNALLLGDSALYLCASSIHSRETQYFGPGTRLLVL.